Given below is one T cell receptor beta chain in context. Its specific antigen is unknown. Per-base qualities were not stored, and no clone one base away is much larger. The germline V gene specifies LGHNA as CDR1 and YSLEER as CDR2. Counted from cysteine to phenylalanine, this CDR3 has 15 amino acids. The kept DNA is CDR3 alone, 45 bases in frame from the first base. V and J lose 3 bases and 2 bases, and a span of 10 bases separates them. The approximately 39 donors, aged 6 to 90 years, were systemically healthy Caucasian individuals from Russia. Roughly 9 milliliters of peripheral blood were drawn from each donor into EDTA-treated Vacutainer tubes. PBMCs were isolated by Ficoll-Paque density-gradient centrifugation, with at least 6.5 million obtained per sample. Trizol reagent was used to extract total RNA from the PBMCs, yielding at least 5.5 micrograms per sample. For every donor, flow cytometry on a PBMC aliquot measured the percentage of naive CD45RAhigh/CD27high T cells.

This entry comes from a study of blood T cells in healthy people across ages (dated by TCRdb to the mid-2010s). Regarding the study in general: In model experiments, roughly one uniquely barcoded TCR beta cDNA molecule per two T cells was captured by template switching. To track age-related changes in TCR beta repertoire diversity, the study relied on deep sequencing normalized with unique cDNA molecular identifiers. Four age groups were formed from the donors: young (average 16 years), middle-aged (roughly 38), aged (under 70) and long-lived (82). To avoid experimental bias, donors of different ages were distributed randomly across sequencing lanes. The study analyzed two additional independent replicas of 1 million unique cDNA reads from the same blood draw for two donors, one aged 18 to 30 and one aged 80 or older.

The study at large found these results: Estimates of total diversity from one million sequenced T cells were regarded as lower bounds and underestimates. Because the CMV infection status of the donors was unknown, age-related changes in expanded clonotypes may potentially have been confounded. Bulk unsorted PBMC profiling prevented conclusive comparison of naive and antigen-experienced compartments. There was a strong correlation between observed TCR beta diversity and the percentage of naive T cells measured by flow cytometry. Compared with the aged group, the long-lived group had more naive CD4+ T cells, fewer expanded clones and increased TCR diversity, a pattern suggesting age selection. Observed TCR beta diversity per million T cells fell roughly linearly with age, and a significant reduction was already apparent by age roughly 40.

Libraries were built with 5' RACE. The sequencing machine was an Illumina HiSeq 2500. A second PCR of about 7 to 12 cycles was run with a J-beta primer mix and a sample-barcoded 5' primer. Each TCR beta cDNA molecule received a unique molecular identifier from a template-switch 5' adaptor carrying 12 random nucleotides. At least 2.5 million CDR3-containing paired-end reads were obtained from each sample. All of the RNA was converted into first-strand cDNA using the Mint cDNA synthesis kit, with a TRBC-specific oligonucleotide serving as the primer. Following uracil-DNA glycosylase treatment, a first 18-cycle PCR with universal primers M1SS and BC2_uni_R was performed on all cDNA. As for how the authors treated the data: For normalization, 1 million high-quality reads were randomly selected from each sample, with every read carrying a distinct molecular identifier. Reads sharing molecular identifiers were discarded rather than binned into consensus sequences. MiTCR, with a Q25 quality threshold and the strictest error-elimination algorithm, was used for CDR3 identification, clonotype clustering and error correction. A nonparametric unseen species model with Euler transformation was used to estimate lower-bound total TCR beta diversity. TCRdb reran the public reads through fastp at Q25 and MiXCR, keeping productive beta chains. Each CDR3 protein gets just one entry, which takes the most common genes and DNA from the rows behind it. Here the V and J calls rest on TCRdb's processing, not on the authors' analysis. Here the sample has 1.5 million to 1.8 million distinct CDR3 sequences; roughly two fifths occur a single time. 4% of the sample is held by the ten biggest clonotypes.

The sample consisted of blood. This TCR was sampled from a woman aged 18-29 years in good health. Rearrangement joined TRBV4-3 to TRBJ2-2, with a weak D call of TRBD1 (5 bases match). The CDR3 here reads CASSHLQGNTGELFF. The bases are TGCGCCAGCAGCCATCTGCAGGGAAACACCGGGGAGCTGTTTTTT.